These 20 T cell receptor beta chains were all obtained from the same sample, sequenced in a study of cytotoxic CD8 clonotypes in ibrutinib-treated CLL. Generated by immunoSEQ multiplex PCR, the TCRdb table keeps only in-frame clones and is missing some. The sample has about 310,000 clones, about 80% seen once. The sample was PBMCs, taken before ibrutinib treatment. These TCRs come from a human donor with chronic lymphocytic leukemia.

This chain joins TRBV7-6 and TRBJ2-1; 8 bases agree with TRBD2. V trimming: 4 bases; J trimming: 7 bases; junction bases outside the gene matches: 12. The V gene's germline CDR1 is SGHVS and CDR2 FNYEAQ. This CDR3 contains 16 residues. CDR3 nucleotides: TGTGCCAGCAGCTCCGAACTAGCGGCAAGGAGTAATGAGCAGTTCTTC. Its translation is CASSSELAARSNEQFF.

The chain combines TRBV5-6 with TRBJ2-1; D not resolved. Between the trimmed V and J ends, which lost 2 bases and 2 bases, there was a span of 11 bases. Germline lookup yields CDR1 SGHDT and CDR2 YYEEEE. This CDR3 has 15 residues. CDR3 nucleotides: TGTGCCAGCAGCTTATACCGGACCACCTACAATGAGCAGTTCTTC. Protein sequence: CASSLYRTTYNEQFF.

About this clone: This sample also contains other DNA sequences that code for the same CDR3. This CDR3 reads CAWSVGQANEKLFF. CDR3 coding DNA: TGTGCCTGGAGTGTAGGACAGGCAAATGAAAAACTGTTTTTT. The V gene is TRBV30, the J gene TRBJ1-4; 7 bases fit TRBD1. With 0 bases clipped from V and 5 bases from J, the junction kept 3 bases outside the gene matches. Germline CDR1 and CDR2: GTSNPN and SVGIG (reference sequence). This CDR3 is built from 14 residues. Combining the CDR3 with reference TRBV30 and TRBJ1-4 gives the whole variable domain SQTIHQWPATLVQPVGSPLSLECTVEGTSNPNLYWYRQAAGRGLQLLFYSVGIGQISSEVPQNLSASRPQDRQFILSSKKLLLSDSGFYLCAWSVGQANEKLFFGSGTQLSVL.

This clone came up once. This chain connects TRBV19 to TRBJ1-5; TRBD1 might be the D (5 bases). Trimming removed 0 bases at V and 4 bases at J, with 7 bases between. The V gene's germline CDR1 is LNHDA and CDR2 SQIVND (reference sequence). CDR3 length: 14 residues. This chain's CDR3 is CASSIDGGNQPQHF. The CDR3 DNA reads TGTGCCAGTAGTATAGATGGGGGGAATCAGCCCCAGCATTTT.

The chain couples TRBV5-5 to TRBJ1-2, with a weak D call TRBD1 (6 bases). V was clipped by 1 base and J by 7 bases, with 20 bases between them. Germline V gives CDR1 SGHKS, CDR2 YYEKEE (reference sequence). This CDR3 is built from 16 residues. The CDR3 is CASSLYYRADPSGYTF. As DNA, the CDR3 is TGTGCCAGCAGCTTGTATTACAGGGCCGACCCCAGTGGCTACACCTTC.

This clone was recorded once. V gene TRBV7-9 combines with J gene TRBJ2-5, with unresolved D. The CDR3 runs 14 residues. Germline assignment: CDR1 SEHNR and CDR2 FQNEAQ (reference sequence). The ends were cut back, 0 bases at V and 5 bases at J, with 10 bases in the middle. For the CDR3, the DNA is TGTGCCAGCAGCTTAGCGATGAGTGTGGAGACCCAGTACTTC. Amino acid sequence: CASSLAMSVETQYF.

The V and J genes are TRBV6-5 and TRBJ2-7; D might be TRBD1 (6 bases). The length of the CDR3 is 15 residues. Germline-derived CDR1 and CDR2 are MNHEY and SVGAGI. The V and J ends lost 6 bases and 1 base respectively, with 16 bases between them. This CDR3 reads CASSRQGFSSYEQYF. CDR3 DNA sequence: TGTGCCAGCAGCCGCCAGGGGTTCTCATCCTACGAGCAGTACTTC.

The gene calls are TRBV27 and TRBJ2-1, with 9 nucleotides matching TRBD1. Germline CDR1 and CDR2: MNHEY and SMNVEV (reference sequence). This CDR3 comprises 17 residues. The J segment lost 2 bases and the V segment lost 0 bases, leaving 5 bases of the junction unmatched. Written as DNA, the CDR3 is TGTGCCAGCAGTTTATCGGCGGGACAGGGCCCCTACAATGAGCAGTTCTTC. Translation: CASSLSAGQGPYNEQFF.

CDR3 bases: TGTGCCACCAGCATTCGGACGGGCTATGGCTACACCTTC. It specifies CATSIRTGYGYTF. The chain is built from TRBV15 and TRBJ1-2; D remains ambiguous. The CDR3 is 13 residues long. V was pared by 4 bases and J by 4 bases, with 10 bases between. CDR1 LNHNV and CDR2 YYDKDF come from the germline V gene (reference sequence).

CDR3 nucleotide sequence: TGTGCCTGGAGTGGAAAGTCCGGGACAGAGGAGGAAAAACTGTTTTTT. This gives the protein CAWSGKSGTEEEKLFF. The V and J genes are TRBV30 and TRBJ1-4; 7 bases are shared with TRBD1. V shed 1 base and J 8 bases; nucleotides not matched to a gene: 13. The V gene's germline CDR1 is GTSNPN and CDR2 SVGIG (reference sequence). This CDR3 contains 16 residues.

The chain links TRBV15 to TRBJ1-5, with a tentative D call TRBD1 (6 bases). Trimming left V 1 base short and J 4 bases short, with 8 bases between. Germline V lookup: CDR1 LNHNV, CDR2 YYDKDF (reference sequence). The CDR3 has 14 amino acids. The CDR3, as DNA: TGTGCCACCAGCAGAGGGACAGTTAATCAGCCCCAGCATTTT. It encodes CATSRGTVNQPQHF.

The V call is TRBV30, the J call TRBJ1-4, with 7 positions matching TRBD1. The CDR3 extends over 12 amino acids. V was clipped by 7 bases and J by 7 bases; unmatched bases: 6. Germline V gene lookup returns CDR1 GTSNPN and CDR2 SVGIG (reference sequence). The CDR3 spells CASGQESEKLFF. The CDR3 bases are TGTGCCTCAGGACAGGAAAGTGAAAAACTGTTTTTT.

The chain has TRBV4-2 and TRBJ2-1; no definite D call. Germline V gene data show CDR1 as LGHNA and CDR2 as YNFKEQ. This CDR3 is 12 amino acids long. V shed 0 bases and J shed 10 bases, with 7 bases lying between them. Written as DNA, the CDR3 is TGTGCCAGCAGCCAAGATACCCGAGAGCAGTTCTTC. Translating gives CASSQDTREQFF.

V and J are TRBV25-1 and TRBJ2-7; 13 bases fit TRBD2. J gave up 3 bases and V 4 bases, and 6 bases lay outside the gene matches. The germline V gene has CDR1 MGHDK and CDR2 SYGVNS. The length of the CDR3 is 16 residues. CDR3 sequence (DNA): TGTGCCAGCAGTGGGGGGACTAGCGGGGCTAACTACGAGCAGTACTTC. Its translation is CASSGGTSGANYEQYF.

J is TRBJ2-7 and V is TRBV19; 9 nucleotides agree with TRBD1. Germline assignment: CDR1 LNHDA and CDR2 SQIVND (reference sequence). The CDR3 has 15 amino acids. Trimming at V came to 4 bases and at J to 4 bases, leaving 8 bases not matched to a gene. Here the CDR3 reads CASSRTDRGFYEQYF. Written as DNA, the CDR3 is TGTGCCAGTAGTAGGACGGACAGGGGATTTTACGAGCAGTACTTC. The variable domain in full, with the rest retrieved from reference TRBV19 and TRBJ2-7, is DGGITQSPKYLFRKEGQNVTLSCEQNLNHDAMYWYRQDPGQGLRLIYYSQIVNDFQKGDIAEGYSVSREKKESFPLTVTSAQKNPTAFYLCASSRTDRGFYEQYFGPGTRLTVT.

The CDR3: CASSQGTSPDTQYF. CDR3 nucleotide sequence: TGCGCCAGCAGCCAAGGGACTAGTCCAGATACGCAGTATTTT. This chain links TRBV4-3 with TRBJ2-3, with 7 bases lining up with TRBD2. Per germline, CDR1 LGHNA and CDR2 YSLEER. The CDR3 is made up of 14 amino acids. V lost 1 base, J lost 4 bases, and 2 bases stayed unmatched.

This sequence joins TRBV5-1 and TRBJ1-2; D gene ambiguous. The CDR3 spans 13 residues. From germline, CDR1 is SGHRS and CDR2 YFSETQ. V lost 0 bases and J 4 bases, leaving 7 bases between the germline ends. The CDR3 nucleotides read TGCGCCAGCAGCTTGGGGCTAGCCTATGGCTACACCTTC. It yields the protein CASSLGLAYGYTF.

The chain carries TRBV30 and TRBJ1-1; possibly TRBD1 for D (5 bases). The CDR3 runs 12 residues. Germline assignment: CDR1 GTSNPN and CDR2 SVGIG (reference sequence). Trimming removed 0 bases from V and 11 bases from J, with 13 bases in between. CDR3 in amino acids: CAWSVHQGRAFF. CDR3 sequence (DNA): TGTGCCTGGAGTGTACATCAGGGTCGCGCTTTCTTT. Based on the CDR3 plus reference TRBV30 and TRBJ1-1, the full variable domain is SQTIHQWPATLVQPVGSPLSLECTVEGTSNPNLYWYRQAAGRGLQLLFYSVGIGQISSEVPQNLSASRPQDRQFILSSKKLLLSDSGFYLCAWSVHQGRAFFGQGTRLTVV.

The gene calls are TRBV4-2 and TRBJ2-7; 8 bases fit TRBD2. Unmatched junction bases numbered 12, after V lost 0 bases and J lost 8 bases. The CDR3 contains 16 residues. CDR1 LGHNA and CDR2 YNFKEQ come from the germline V gene. The DNA for the CDR3 is TGTGCCAGCAGCCAAGATGGCCGGGAGGGCCAGAACAAGCAGTACTTC. Translation gives CASSQDGREGQNKQYF.

The V gene is TRBV7-6, the J gene TRBJ2-3; 13 bases are a match to TRBD2. The V and J ends lost 3 bases and 4 bases, in that order; junction bases with no gene match: 4. Germline CDR1 and CDR2: SGHVS and FNYEAQ. This CDR3 is 16 amino acids long. The CDR3 reads CASSFRTSGSSDTQYF. The CDR3 DNA is TGTGCCAGCAGCTTCCGGACTAGCGGGAGTTCAGATACGCAGTATTTT.